This passage covers 22 T cell receptor beta chains from one sample sequenced in a study of regulatory T cells in long-lasting Graves disease. Time point of the sample: newly diagnosed GD, antithyroid drugs for less than 3 months. Researchers made the TCR library from RNA that was extracted from PBMCs. To make TCR beta libraries, researchers used iRepertoire HTBI primers and Arm-PCR of CDR3 regions. Via MiXCR, TCRdb re-called the multiplex PCR reads, giving one row per CDR3 protein. The profile covers around 320,000 distinct CDR3 sequences, with 15% to 20% appearing a single time and less than 35% taken by the ten largest. The data also belong to a second study, concerning T cells in Graves' hyperthyroidism and ophthalmopathy.

The sample was peripheral blood mononuclear cells (PBMCs), taken at new diagnosis, from a patient treated with antithyroid drugs. The receptor set was obtained from a man aged 35 to 55 with Graves disease.

The table lists this clonotype with many counts. The chain uses TRBV20-1 and TRBJ2-1; D uncertain. V lost 2 bases, J lost 6 bases, and 5 bases lay in between. This CDR3 comprises 11 residues. The germline gives CDR1 DFQATT, CDR2 SNEGSKA (reference sequence). This CDR3 reads CSARFINEQFF. The CDR3 DNA reads TGCAGTGCTAGATTCATCAATGAGCAGTTCTTC.

A few counts support this clonotype. Being one base from a much bigger clone, this may be a read error. The conserved final phenylalanine or tryptophan is absent from the CDR3, which likely points to a read error. The chain employs TRBV27 and TRBJ1-1, with 7 positions matching TRBD1. V gave up 6 bases and J gave up 0 bases; unmatched junction bases: 4. Germline values: CDR1 MNHEY, CDR2 SMNVEV (reference sequence). The CDR3 is 14 residues long. The CDR3 protein is CASRVQGLNTEAFS. CDR3 coding DNA: TGTGCCAGCAGGGTACAGGGGTTGAACACTGAAGCTTTCTCT.

This clonotype was observed many times. The chain links TRBV6-2 or TRBV6-3 to TRBJ1-5; 9 bases match TRBD1. Trimming cost V 0 bases and J 10 bases; bases outside gene matches: 7. This CDR3 region has 15 residues. Germline CDR1 reads MNHEY; CDR2 reads SVGEGT. CDR3 sequence reads: CASSYSGTGTIPQHF. The CDR3 DNA sequence: TGTGCCAGCAGTTACTCCGGGACAGGGACGATTCCCCAGCATTTT.

This clonotype was recorded a few times. CDR3 residues: CASSLHYEQYF. The CDR3 nucleotides read TGTGCCAGCAGCTTGCACTACGAGCAGTACTTC. This chain links TRBV7-8 with TRBJ2-7; no clear D gene. Germline V gene data show CDR1 as SGHVS and CDR2 as FQNEAQ. The CDR3 loop spans 11 amino acids. With 3 bases removed from V and 3 bases from J, the gap between germline ends came to 3 bases.

The gene calls are TRBV7-2 and TRBJ1-1, with a weak D call TRBD1 (5 bases). The CDR3 contains 14 residues. Trimming stripped 4 bases from V and 4 bases from J, with 13 bases between. CDR1 SGHTA and CDR2 FQGNSA come from the germline V gene. CDR3 in amino acids: CASSYDSLSTEAFF. As DNA, the CDR3 is TGTGCCAGCAGCTACGACAGTTTAAGCACTGAAGCTTTCTTT.

This clonotype was recorded many times. The CDR3 spells CASSLAGATGELFF. The CDR3 DNA reads as TGTGCCAGCAGCTTAGCAGGGGCCACCGGGGAGCTGTTTTTT. This chain connects TRBV7-9 to TRBJ2-2; the D gene is possibly TRBD1 (5 bases). The CDR3 consists of 14 residues. Germline V lookup: CDR1 SEHNR, CDR2 FQNEAQ (reference sequence). V was shortened by 0 bases and J by 4 bases, with 6 bases between the two germline ends. Full variable domain (remainder filled in from reference TRBV7-9 and TRBJ2-2): DTGVSQNPRHKITKRGQNVTFRCDPISEHNRLYWYRQTLGQGPEFLTYFQNEAQLEKSRLLSDRFSAERPKGSFSTLEIQRTEQGDSAMYLCASSLAGATGELFFGEGSRLTVL.

This clonotype was observed at least ten times. The rearrangement links TRBV5-1 to TRBJ2-7; D tentatively fits TRBD1 or TRBD2 (5 bases each). Germline V gene sequence: CDR1 SGHRS, CDR2 YFSETQ. The CDR3 spans 14 residues. Trimming shortened V by 4 bases and J by 6 bases, and 17 bases separated the two germline ends. As DNA, the CDR3 is TGCGCCAGCAGCACCCGGGACGCAGCGCGCGAGCAGTACTTC. This translates into CASSTRDAAREQYF.

A remark on this clonotype: Compared with germline, one end of the junction differs, possibly owing to a read error. V usage is TRBV11-1 and J usage is TRBJ2-1; D is possibly TRBD1 (6 bases). This CDR3 is built from 17 residues. CDR1 and CDR2 (germline): SGHAT, FQDESV (reference sequence). Written as DNA, the CDR3 is TGCGCCAGCAGCCAAGAGGGACATGGGTTTTTATACAATGAGCAGTTCTTC. Translation: CASSQEGHGFLYNEQFF.

This clonotype was counted at least ten times. This sequence joins TRBV18 and TRBJ2-5; possibly TRBD1 for D (5 bases). V was cut by 5 bases and J by 0 bases, with 10 bases left in between. CDR3 size: 14 residues. CDR1 and CDR2 (germline): KGHSH, LQKENI. CDR3 sequence (DNA): TGTGCCAGCTCATACGACAGCTACCAAGAGACCCAGTACTTC. Protein: CASSYDSYQETQYF.

This clonotype has ten or more counts. The V and J genes are TRBV15 and TRBJ1-2, with unresolved D. The ends were cut back, 1 base at V and 1 base at J, with 4 bases in the middle. Germline CDR1 and CDR2: LNHNV and YYDKDF (reference sequence). The CDR3 sequence is 13 residues long. CDR3: CATSRASNYGYTF. The CDR3 DNA sequence: TGTGCCACCAGCAGAGCGAGTAACTATGGCTACACCTTC.

J is TRBJ2-2 and V is TRBV5-1; 8 bases are shared with TRBD1. The CDR3 is 18 residues long. V shed 4 bases, J shed 3 bases, and the junction held 14 bases outside the gene matches. Germline assignment: CDR1 SGHRS and CDR2 YFSETQ. This CDR3 reads CASSPLMSDRAYTGELFF. In DNA, the CDR3 is TGCGCCAGCAGCCCCCTGATGTCGGACAGGGCCTACACCGGGGAGCTGTTTTTT.

This clonotype was detected ten times or more. V and J are TRBV15 and TRBJ2-7, with 7 bases lining up with TRBD1. The J segment lost 3 bases and the V segment lost 3 bases, leaving 5 bases of the junction unmatched. Germline CDR1 is LNHNV and CDR2 is YYDKDF (reference sequence). The CDR3 consists of 14 residues. CDR3 region: CATSSRGQNYEQYF. CDR3 bases: TGTGCCACCAGCAGTCGGGGACAGAACTACGAGCAGTACTTC. The full variable domain, its missing parts supplied by reference TRBV15 and TRBJ2-7, is DAMVIQNPRYQVTQFGKPVTLSCSQTLNHNVMYWYQQKSSQAPKLLFHYYDKDFNNEADTPDNFQSRRPNTSFCFLDIRSPGLGDTAMYLCATSSRGQNYEQYFGPGTRLTVT.

This clonotype was counted many times. The chain carries TRBV27 and TRBJ1-2; 9 bases align to TRBD1. V dropped 2 bases and J dropped 8; count of bases not matched to a gene: 12. Germline CDR1 and CDR2: MNHEY and SMNVEV (reference sequence). This CDR3 spans 16 amino acids. The CDR3 sequence is CASSLRGGGQGRGYTF. The CDR3 nucleotides read TGTGCCAGCAGTTTAAGGGGGGGGGGACAGGGCCGAGGCTACACCTTC.

This clonotype was counted at least ten times. The rearrangement joins TRBV5-1 to TRBJ1-2; D is possibly TRBD1 (5 bases). CDR3 length equals 13 residues. CDR1 is SGHRS and CDR2 is YFSETQ in the germline V gene. With 4 bases removed from V and 4 bases from J, the gap between germline ends came to 11 bases. The CDR3 DNA reads TGCGCCAGCAGCCTGGGCAGGGCCTATGGCTACACCTTC. The encoded protein is CASSLGRAYGYTF.

This clonotype has a count of ten or more. The gene calls are TRBV2 and TRBJ1-6, with 8 bases aligning to TRBD1. The CDR3 length is 14 residues. The junction had 8 bases not matched to a gene; V was cut back by 8 bases and J by 8 bases. Germline V gives CDR1 SNHLY, CDR2 FYNNEI. The CDR3 DNA reads TGTGCCAGCCACCGGGACAGGACCTATTCACCCCTCCACTTT. Protein: CASHRDRTYSPLHF.

This clonotype was recorded many times. The V gene is TRBV29-1, the J gene TRBJ2-5; D possibly corresponds to TRBD1 (6 bases). This CDR3 is built from 16 residues. The ends were cut back, 6 bases at V and 4 bases at J, with 24 bases in the middle. Germline CDR1 is SQVTM and CDR2 is ANQGSEA. CDR3 nucleotides: TGCAGCGTATCAACCCGGAGGACAGCTGCCCCAGAGACCCAGTACTTC. This sequence encodes CSVSTRRTAAPETQYF. Filled out from reference TRBV29-1 and TRBJ2-5, the complete variable domain reads SAVISQKPSRDICQRGTSLTIQCQVDSQVTMMFWYRQQPGQSLTLIATANQGSEATYESGFVIDKFPISRPNLTFSTLTVSNMSPEDSSIYLCSVSTRRTAAPETQYFGPGTRLLVL.

The rearrangement joins TRBV20-1 to TRBJ1-1, with D possibly being TRBD1 (6 bases). The V and J ends lost 6 bases and 11 bases respectively, with 16 bases between them. Per the germline V gene, CDR1 is DFQATT and CDR2 is SNEGSKA (reference sequence). This CDR3 region has 11 residues. The DNA for the CDR3 is TGCAGTGCGGCCGGGACACCAGGGGCTTTCTTT. Its protein is CSAAGTPGAFF.

This clonotype was observed a few times. The chain employs TRBV20-1 and TRBJ2-5, with D hard to call. Germline CDR1 reads DFQATT; CDR2 reads SNEGSKA (reference sequence). V was cut by 6 bases and J by 7 bases, with 12 bases left in between. The CDR3 is 11 residues long. This CDR3 reads CSAAWGGTQYF. The CDR3 coding sequence is TGCAGTGCAGCTTGGGGTGGGACCCAGTACTTC.

V is TRBV7-9 and J is TRBJ2-7; 7 bases fit TRBD2. Germline values: CDR1 SEHNR, CDR2 FQNEAQ (reference sequence). The CDR3 covers 14 residues. The ends lost 3 bases at V and 6 bases at J; junction bases unmatched: 8. CDR3: CASSFRRERGEQYF. DNA of the CDR3: TGTGCCAGCAGCTTTCGGCGGGAGAGGGGCGAGCAGTACTTC.

At least ten counts were recorded for this clonotype. The genes are TRBV7-9 and TRBJ1-4; maybe TRBD1 (5 bases). CDR1 and CDR2 from the germline V gene are SEHNR and FQNEAQ (reference sequence). This CDR3 contains 15 residues. V was trimmed by 5 bases and J by 8 bases, leaving 18 bases between them. This chain's CDR3 is CASSLVSGGQEKLFF. The CDR3 region has the DNA TGTGCCAGCAGCCTAGTGTCGGGGGGTCAAGAAAAACTGTTTTTT.

This clonotype turned up a few times. V is TRBV25-1 and J is TRBJ2-3; D gene ambiguous. This CDR3 spans 14 amino acids. The germline CDR1 and CDR2 sequences are MGHDK and SYGVNS. Trimming left V 7 bases short and J 2 bases short, with 13 bases between. CDR3 region: CASTSQAYTDTQYF. CDR3 DNA sequence: TGTGCCAGCACCTCGCAGGCCTACACAGATACGCAGTATTTT.

About this clonotype: Since a much larger clone is just one base distant, this may be a read error. The chain links TRBV3-1 to TRBJ1-1; D is uncertain. In germline, CDR1 is LGHDT, CDR2 YNNKEL (reference sequence). V shed 7 bases and J shed 3 bases, with 9 bases lying between them. The CDR3 is 12 amino acids. The CDR3 region is CASKGDYTEAFF. The DNA for the CDR3 is TGTGCCAGCAAGGGAGACTACACTGAAGCTTTCTTT.